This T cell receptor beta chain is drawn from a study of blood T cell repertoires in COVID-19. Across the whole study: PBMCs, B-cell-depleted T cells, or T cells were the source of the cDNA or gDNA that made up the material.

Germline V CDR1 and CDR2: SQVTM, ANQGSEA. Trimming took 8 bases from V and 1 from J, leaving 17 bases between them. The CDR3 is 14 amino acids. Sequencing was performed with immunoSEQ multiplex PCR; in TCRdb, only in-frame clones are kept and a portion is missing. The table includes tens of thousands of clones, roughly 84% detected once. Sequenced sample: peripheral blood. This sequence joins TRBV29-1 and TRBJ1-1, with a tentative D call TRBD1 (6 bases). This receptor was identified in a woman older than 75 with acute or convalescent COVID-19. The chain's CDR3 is CSSNREPANTEAFF. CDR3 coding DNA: TGCAGCTCCAACAGGGAGCCGGCGAACACTGAAGCTTTCTTT.